The T cell receptor beta chain under discussion was sequenced for a study of human T cells and chemical hapten exposure. Findings and limits, study-wide: Patch test score showed a positive correlation with PT1 expanded TCR counts. DPC sensitization left the count of TCRs above 1 in 1000 unchanged.

The time point: pre-sensitization, week 0. Regarding treatment: therapeutic diphenylcyclopropenone sensitization with weekly scalp DPC. Total RNA was isolated from whole blood that had not been fractionated. V lost 2 bases to trimming and J lost 1 base, with 10 bases between them. Germline-derived CDR1 and CDR2 are SEHNR and FQNEAQ (reference sequence). This CDR3 has 15 residues. Concerning this clonotype itself: Its specificity is unknown.

For the library, individual cDNA molecules each received unique molecular identifiers. TCRdb re-called the RACE reads with MiXCR, one entry per CDR3 protein. Here the sample spans 200,000 to 300,000 distinct CDR3 sequences, over 8% being singletons. This receptor was obtained from a woman between 40 and 50 years old with alopecia areata. Some clones in this sample may be carry-over from other donors' samples. The V gene is TRBV7-9, the J gene TRBJ2-3; D gene unclear. The sample consisted of whole blood, taken in connection with sensitization to the hapten diphenylcyclopropenone (DPC). The CDR3: CASSLIPGGTDTQYF. The CDR3 DNA reads as TGTGCCAGCAGCTTAATCCCTGGTGGCACAGATACGCAGTATTTT.